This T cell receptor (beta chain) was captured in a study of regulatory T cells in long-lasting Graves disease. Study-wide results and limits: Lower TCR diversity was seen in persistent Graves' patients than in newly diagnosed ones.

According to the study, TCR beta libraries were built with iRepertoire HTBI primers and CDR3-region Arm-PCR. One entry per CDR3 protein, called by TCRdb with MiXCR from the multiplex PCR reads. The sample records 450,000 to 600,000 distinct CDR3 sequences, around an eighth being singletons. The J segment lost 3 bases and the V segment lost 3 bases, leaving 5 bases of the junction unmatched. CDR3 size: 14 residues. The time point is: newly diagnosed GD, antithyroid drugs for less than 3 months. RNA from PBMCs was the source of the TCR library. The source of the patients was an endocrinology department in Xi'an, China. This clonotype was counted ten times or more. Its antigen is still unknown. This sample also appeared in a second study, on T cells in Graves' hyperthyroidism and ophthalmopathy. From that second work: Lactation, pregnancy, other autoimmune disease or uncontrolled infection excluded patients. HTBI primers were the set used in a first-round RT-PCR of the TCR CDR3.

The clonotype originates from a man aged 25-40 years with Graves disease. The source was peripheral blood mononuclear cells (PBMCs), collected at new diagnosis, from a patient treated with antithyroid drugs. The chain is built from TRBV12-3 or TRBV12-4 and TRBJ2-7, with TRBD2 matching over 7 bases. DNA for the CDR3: TGTGCCAGCAGTTTGGCTAGCGGTTACTACGAGCAGTACTTC. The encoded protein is CASSLASGYYEQYF.